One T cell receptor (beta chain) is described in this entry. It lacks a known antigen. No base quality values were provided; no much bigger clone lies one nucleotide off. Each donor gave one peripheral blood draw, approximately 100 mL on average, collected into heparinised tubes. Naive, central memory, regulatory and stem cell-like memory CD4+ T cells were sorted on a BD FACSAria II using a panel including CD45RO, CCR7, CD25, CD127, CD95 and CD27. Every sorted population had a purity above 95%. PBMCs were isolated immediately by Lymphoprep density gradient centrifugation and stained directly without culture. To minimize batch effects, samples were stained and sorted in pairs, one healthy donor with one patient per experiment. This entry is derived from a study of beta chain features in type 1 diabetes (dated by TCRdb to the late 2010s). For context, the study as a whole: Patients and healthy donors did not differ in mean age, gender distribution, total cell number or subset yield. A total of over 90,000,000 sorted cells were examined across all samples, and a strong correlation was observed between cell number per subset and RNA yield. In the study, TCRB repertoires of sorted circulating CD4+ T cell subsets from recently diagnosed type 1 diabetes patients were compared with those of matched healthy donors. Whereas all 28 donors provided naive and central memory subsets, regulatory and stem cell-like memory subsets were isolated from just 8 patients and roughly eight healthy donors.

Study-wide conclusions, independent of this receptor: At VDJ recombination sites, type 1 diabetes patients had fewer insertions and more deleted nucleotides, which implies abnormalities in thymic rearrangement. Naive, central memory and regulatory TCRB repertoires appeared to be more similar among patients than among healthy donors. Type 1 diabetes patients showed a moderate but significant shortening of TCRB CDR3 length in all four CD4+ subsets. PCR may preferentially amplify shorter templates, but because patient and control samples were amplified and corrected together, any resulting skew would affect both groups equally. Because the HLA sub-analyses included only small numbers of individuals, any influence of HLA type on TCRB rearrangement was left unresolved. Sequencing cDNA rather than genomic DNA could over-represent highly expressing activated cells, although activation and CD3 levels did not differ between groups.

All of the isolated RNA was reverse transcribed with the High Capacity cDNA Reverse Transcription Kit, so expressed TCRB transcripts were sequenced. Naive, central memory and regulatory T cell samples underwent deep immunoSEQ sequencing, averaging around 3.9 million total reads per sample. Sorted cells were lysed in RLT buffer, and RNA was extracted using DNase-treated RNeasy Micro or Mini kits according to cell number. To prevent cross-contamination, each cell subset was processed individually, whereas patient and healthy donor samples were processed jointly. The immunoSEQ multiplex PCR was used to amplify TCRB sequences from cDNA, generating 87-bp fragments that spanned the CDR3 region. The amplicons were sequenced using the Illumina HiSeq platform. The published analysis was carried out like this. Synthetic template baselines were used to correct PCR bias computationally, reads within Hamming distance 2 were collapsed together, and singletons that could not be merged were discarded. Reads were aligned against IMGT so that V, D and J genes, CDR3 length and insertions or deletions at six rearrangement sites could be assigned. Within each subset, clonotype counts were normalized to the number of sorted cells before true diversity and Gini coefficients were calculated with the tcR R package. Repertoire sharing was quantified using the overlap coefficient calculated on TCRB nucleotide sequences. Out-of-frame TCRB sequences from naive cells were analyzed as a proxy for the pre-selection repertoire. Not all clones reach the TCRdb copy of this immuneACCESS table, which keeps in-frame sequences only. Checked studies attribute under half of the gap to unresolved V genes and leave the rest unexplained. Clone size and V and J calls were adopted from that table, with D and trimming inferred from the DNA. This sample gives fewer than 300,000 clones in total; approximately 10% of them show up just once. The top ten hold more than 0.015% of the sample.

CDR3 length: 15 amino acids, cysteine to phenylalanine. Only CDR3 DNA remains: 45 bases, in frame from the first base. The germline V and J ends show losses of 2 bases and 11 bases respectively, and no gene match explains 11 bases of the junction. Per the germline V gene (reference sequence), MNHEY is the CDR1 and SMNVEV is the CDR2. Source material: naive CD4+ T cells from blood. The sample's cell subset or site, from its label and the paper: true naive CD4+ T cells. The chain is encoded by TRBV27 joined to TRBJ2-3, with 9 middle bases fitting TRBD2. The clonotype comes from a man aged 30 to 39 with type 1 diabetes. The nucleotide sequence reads TGTGCCAGCAGTTTAATTGCCAGCGGGGGGACCATGCAGTATTTT. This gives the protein CASSLIASGGTMQYF.